The next 22 T cell receptor beta chains were all read from a single sample in a study of T cell responses to AZD1222 COVID-19 vaccine. The method was immunoSEQ multiplex PCR; TCRdb's version includes in-frame clones alone and lacks a portion of them. The table has 100,000 to 150,000 clones, approximately 90% seen once. Material: peripheral blood, obtained on day 0 of AZD1222 vaccination. These receptors were taken from an adult in good health.

V and J are TRBV30 and TRBJ2-1; TRBD2 matches 8 bases. Trimming removed 5 bases from V and 4 bases from J; junction bases left unmatched: 10. The CDR3 contains 15 residues. Germline loops: CDR1 GTSNPN, CDR2 SVGIG (reference sequence). CDR3 in amino acids: CAWDRREGPYNEQFF. CDR3 in DNA: TGTGCCTGGGATCGACGGGAGGGCCCTTACAATGAGCAGTTCTTC.

The genes are TRBV5-1 and TRBJ2-3; 12 bases align to TRBD2. The CDR3 runs to 16 residues. V gave up 4 bases and J gave up 3 bases; unmatched junction bases: 6. Germline V CDR1 and CDR2: SGHRS, YFSETQ. The CDR3 reads CASSQWTSGVTDTQYF. CDR3 in DNA: TGCGCCAGCAGCCAATGGACTAGCGGGGTTACAGATACGCAGTATTTT.

The V call is TRBV24-1, the J call TRBJ2-1; TRBD2 matches 11 bases. Germline V lookup: CDR1 KGHDR, CDR2 SFDVKD. V shed 2 bases and J 1 base; nucleotides not matched to a gene: 6. The CDR3 contains 18 residues. CDR3 DNA sequence: TGTGCCACCAGTGATTACACGACTAGCGGGAAGTCCTACAATGAGCAGTTCTTC. This encodes CATSDYTTSGKSYNEQFF.

This chain uses TRBV5-1 with TRBJ2-7; perhaps TRBD1 as D (6 bases). Between the trimmed V and J ends, which lost 4 bases and 2 bases, there was a span of 13 bases. The CDR3 length is 14 residues. CDR1 is SGHRS and CDR2 is YFSETQ in the germline V gene. The chain's CDR3 is CASSITGTTYEQYF. CDR3 coding DNA: TGCGCCAGCAGCATAACCGGGACAACCTACGAGCAGTACTTC.

CDR3 coding DNA: TGCGCCAGCAAGCGACTAGCGGGAGTGGGGACCGGGGAGCTGTTTTTT. It yields the protein CASKRLAGVGTGELFF. The rearrangement links TRBV5-1 to TRBJ2-2; 12 bases are a match to TRBD2. V was clipped by 6 bases and J by 5 bases; unmatched bases: 8. The CDR3 runs to 16 residues. Germline lookup yields CDR1 SGHRS and CDR2 YFSETQ.

The V gene is TRBV14, the J gene TRBJ2-7, with 11 bases lining up with TRBD1. Per the germline V gene, CDR1 is SGHDN and CDR2 is FVKESK. The ends lost 4 bases at V and 3 bases at J; junction bases unmatched: 2. This CDR3 is built from 14 residues. CDR3: CASSRTGGGYEQYF. The CDR3 region has the DNA TGTGCCAGCAGCCGGACAGGGGGCGGCTACGAGCAGTACTTC.

The gene calls are TRBV7-3 and TRBJ2-5, with D uncertain. The CDR3 is 15 amino acids. The V and J ends lost 4 bases and 0 bases respectively, with 12 bases between them. The germline V gene encodes CDR1 SGHTA and CDR2 FQGTGA. The CDR3 loop reads CASSSYQRYQETQYF. The CDR3 DNA reads TGTGCCAGCAGCTCCTACCAGAGGTACCAAGAGACCCAGTACTTC.

V is TRBV19 and J is TRBJ2-6; D uncertain. Trimming shortened V by 5 bases and J by 5 bases, and 10 bases separated the two germline ends. The germline V gene has CDR1 LNHDA and CDR2 SQIVND (reference sequence). The CDR3 spans 14 residues. Here the CDR3 reads CASSWLAWANVLTF. The CDR3 DNA reads TGTGCCAGTAGTTGGCTCGCCTGGGCCAACGTCCTGACTTTC.

The chain employs TRBV7-9 and TRBJ2-1, with D possibly being TRBD2 (6 bases). V gave up 5 bases and J gave up 6 bases, with 17 bases separating them. From germline, CDR1 is SEHNR and CDR2 FQNEAQ (reference sequence). The CDR3 totals 15 residues. The CDR3 region has the DNA TGTGCCAGCAGCCTCCCACGCAGACTAGGCAATGAGCAGTTCTTC. Translated: CASSLPRRLGNEQFF.

The rearrangement links TRBV7-8 to TRBJ2-5; 7 nucleotides match TRBD2. The CDR3 covers 15 residues. The V segment lost 7 bases and the J segment 5 bases; nucleotides outside the gene matches: 13. CDR1 is SGHVS, CDR2 FQNEAQ, per germline. CDR3: CASNPPPGGRETQYF. CDR3 bases: TGTGCCAGCAACCCCCCCCCGGGGGGAAGGGAGACCCAGTACTTC. Complete variable domain (other parts from reference TRBV7-8 and TRBJ2-5): GAGVSQSPRYKVAKRGQDVALRCDPISGHVSLFWYQQALGQGPEFLTYFQNEAQLDKSGLPSDRFFAERPEGSVSTLKIQRTQQEDSAVYLCASNPPPGGRETQYFGPGTRLLVL.

This clone was found once. This chain uses TRBV20-1 with TRBJ2-2; D not certain. The germline V gene has CDR1 DFQATT and CDR2 SNEGSKA (reference sequence). Between the trimmed V and J ends, which lost 3 bases and 1 base, there was a span of 6 bases. This CDR3 spans 13 amino acids. The CDR3 loop reads CSASVVNTGELFF. CDR3 in DNA: TGCAGTGCTAGTGTTGTGAACACCGGGGAGCTGTTTTTT.

This chain joins TRBV21-1 and TRBJ1-5; the DNA was not used to check the table's D call, TRBD1. TRBV21-1 is listed as a pseudogene. CDR3 length equals 16 residues. The CDR3 sequence is CASSTVQGYSNQPQHF. The DNA for the CDR3 is TGTGCCAGCAGCACCGTACAGGGTTATAGCAATCAGCCCCAGCATTTT.

In this sample, this clone turned up a few times. The chain is built from TRBV3-1 (or the pseudogene TRBV3-2) and TRBJ2-7; 7 bases align to TRBD2. The V gene end was trimmed by 5 bases and the J gene end by 5 bases; junction bases not matched to a gene: 12. Germline V CDR1 and CDR2: LGHDT, YNNKEL (reference sequence). The CDR3 extends over 15 amino acids. CDR3 sequence reads: CASSYHRGGIHEQYF. The CDR3 bases are TGTGCCAGCAGCTACCACCGGGGAGGGATACACGAGCAGTACTTC.

This clone has just one count. This chain joins TRBV19 and TRBJ1-5, with D maybe TRBD1 (6 bases). CDR3 length: 17 residues. V was clipped by 5 bases and J by 1 base, with 18 bases between them. In germline, CDR1 is LNHDA, CDR2 SQIVND (reference sequence). The CDR3 nucleotides read TGTGCCAGTAGTTCTCCGCCCGGGACATCCAGCAATCAGCCCCAGCATTTT. As protein: CASSSPPGTSSNQPQHF.

The V call is TRBV28, the J call TRBJ2-7; TRBD2 might be the D (6 bases). Germline CDR1 MDHEN, CDR2 SYDVKM. Trimming removed 7 bases from V and 6 bases from J, with 19 bases in between. The CDR3 spans 14 residues. CDR3 loop: CASTDSVWGGEQYF. CDR3 DNA sequence: TGTGCCAGCACCGATAGCGTCTGGGGAGGCGAGCAGTACTTC.

The rearrangement links TRBV3-1 (or the pseudogene TRBV3-2) to TRBJ1-2; 7 positions match TRBD1. The ends lost 2 bases at V and 2 bases at J; junction bases unmatched: 2. This CDR3 contains 14 residues. Germline CDR1 reads LGHDT; CDR2 reads YNNKEL (reference sequence). The CDR3 here is CASSQPQGNYGYTF. DNA for the CDR3: TGTGCCAGCAGCCAACCACAGGGGAACTATGGCTACACCTTC.

The chain combines TRBV28 with TRBJ1-6; 10 nucleotides line up with TRBD1. The germline V gene has CDR1 MDHEN and CDR2 SYDVKM. Trimming took 4 bases from V and 8 from J; bases not matched to a gene: 5. This CDR3 is 15 amino acids long. The CDR3 DNA is TGTGCCAGCAGTTCAACAGGGACAGGGGATTCACCCCTCCACTTT. Amino acids: CASSSTGTGDSPLHF.

This chain uses TRBV30 with TRBJ1-2; 8 nucleotides match TRBD1. In germline, CDR1 is GTSNPN, CDR2 SVGIG (reference sequence). Unmatched junction bases numbered 13, after V lost 1 base and J lost 3 bases. The CDR3 consists of 17 residues. This CDR3 reads CAWSAPWTGNYDYGYTF. CDR3 nucleotide sequence: TGTGCCTGGAGTGCACCCTGGACAGGGAACTATGACTATGGCTACACCTTC.

The chain is built from TRBV2 and TRBJ1-2; the D gene is possibly TRBD1 (5 bases). The CDR3 runs 17 residues. Germline assignment: CDR1 SNHLY and CDR2 FYNNEI. Trimming took 6 bases from V and 2 from J, leaving 22 bases between them. The CDR3 sequence is CASSATWGMGFNYGYTF. DNA of the CDR3: TGTGCCAGCAGCGCCACTTGGGGGATGGGCTTCAACTATGGCTACACCTTC.

This sequence joins TRBV4-2 and TRBJ2-3; D remains unclear. Trimming removed 4 bases at V and 2 bases at J, with 10 bases between. CDR1 is LGHNA and CDR2 is YNFKEQ in the germline V gene. This CDR3 spans 14 amino acids. CDR3 region: CASSPFISTDTQYF. The CDR3 DNA follows: TGTGCCAGCAGCCCCTTTATCTCCACAGATACGCAGTATTTT.

This clone was observed once. CDR3 DNA sequence: TGTGCCTGGAAGCTGATTAGTACTAATGAAAAACTGTTTTTT. Its translation is CAWKLISTNEKLFF. The chain links TRBV30 to TRBJ1-4; D ambiguous. There are 14 residues in the CDR3. Trimming shortened V by 4 bases and J by 2 bases, and 11 bases separated the two germline ends. Germline-derived CDR1 and CDR2 are GTSNPN and SVGIG (reference sequence). Based on the CDR3 plus reference TRBV30 and TRBJ1-4, the full variable domain is SQTIHQWPATLVQPVGSPLSLECTVEGTSNPNLYWYRQAAGRGLQLLFYSVGIGQISSEVPQNLSASRPQDRQFILSSKKLLLSDSGFYLCAWKLISTNEKLFFGSGTQLSVL.

The chain carries TRBV6-1 and TRBJ2-7, with D uncertain. This CDR3 has 15 amino acids. The germline V gene has CDR1 MNHNS and CDR2 SASEGT. The V gene lost 3 bases and the J gene lost 2 bases, with 14 bases spanning the gap. The CDR3 region is CASSDPRLLTYEQYF. The CDR3 DNA follows: TGTGCCAGCAGTGATCCCCGGCTTCTCACCTACGAGCAGTACTTC.